The clone carrying this TCR beta chain was seen a handful of times. This sample was included in a study of T-cell reconstitution after alpha-beta-depleted transplantation in children. Trimming shortened V by 6 bases and J by 9 bases, and 15 bases separated the two germline ends. The CDR3 has 14 residues. Looked up from germline, CDR1 is SGHAT and CDR2 is FQNNGV. TCRbeta library construction was performed incorporating unique molecular identifiers. TCRdb processed the PCR reads anew with MiXCR; each CDR3 protein has one entry. The table shows approximately 630,000 distinct CDR3 sequences, with about 12% occurring only once.

The sequence was obtained from a girl aged 2-15 years with congenital amegakaryocytic thrombocytopenia, due to receive a stem cell transplant. Sequenced here: PBMCs, sampled before TCRalphabeta/CD19-depleted stem cell transplant. The chain employs TRBV11-2 and TRBJ1-6, with D possibly TRBD1 on 6 matching bases. CDR3 sequence (DNA): TGTGCCAGCAGGCGGCCAGGGGAGGGTTCACCCCTCCACTTT. It specifies CASRRPGEGSPLHF.